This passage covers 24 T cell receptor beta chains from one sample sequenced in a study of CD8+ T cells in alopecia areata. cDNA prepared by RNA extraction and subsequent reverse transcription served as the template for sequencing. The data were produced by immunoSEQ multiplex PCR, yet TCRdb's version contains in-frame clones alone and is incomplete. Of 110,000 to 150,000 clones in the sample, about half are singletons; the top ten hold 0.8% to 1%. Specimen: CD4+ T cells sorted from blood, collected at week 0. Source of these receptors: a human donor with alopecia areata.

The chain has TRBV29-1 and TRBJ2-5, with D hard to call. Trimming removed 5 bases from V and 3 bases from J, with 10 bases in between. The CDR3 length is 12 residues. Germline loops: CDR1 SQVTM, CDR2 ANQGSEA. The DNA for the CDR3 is TGCAGCGTTTCTGGCGGCAAAGAGACCCAGTACTTC. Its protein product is CSVSGGKETQYF.

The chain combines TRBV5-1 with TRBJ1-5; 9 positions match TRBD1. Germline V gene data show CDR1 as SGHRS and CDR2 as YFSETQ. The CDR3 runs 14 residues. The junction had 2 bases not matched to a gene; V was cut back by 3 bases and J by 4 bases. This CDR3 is CASSSGTGNQPQHF. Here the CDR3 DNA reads TGCGCCAGCAGCTCGGGGACAGGGAATCAGCCCCAGCATTTT.

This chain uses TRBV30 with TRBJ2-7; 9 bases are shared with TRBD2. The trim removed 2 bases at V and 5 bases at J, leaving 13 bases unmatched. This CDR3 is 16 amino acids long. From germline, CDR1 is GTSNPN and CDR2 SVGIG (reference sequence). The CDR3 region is CAWSPTPTSGWDEQYF. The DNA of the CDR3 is TGTGCCTGGAGTCCTACCCCGACTAGCGGATGGGACGAGCAGTACTTC. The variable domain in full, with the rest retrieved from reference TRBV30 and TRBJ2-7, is SQTIHQWPATLVQPVGSPLSLECTVEGTSNPNLYWYRQAAGRGLQLLFYSVGIGQISSEVPQNLSASRPQDRQFILSSKKLLLSDSGFYLCAWSPTPTSGWDEQYFGPGTRLTVT.

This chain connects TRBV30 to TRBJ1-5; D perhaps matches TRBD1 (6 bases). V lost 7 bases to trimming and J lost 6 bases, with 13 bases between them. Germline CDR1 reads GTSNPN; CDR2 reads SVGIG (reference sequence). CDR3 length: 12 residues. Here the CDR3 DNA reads TGTGCCTCGACACAGGGAGCTCAGCCCCAGCATTTT. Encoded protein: CASTQGAQPQHF. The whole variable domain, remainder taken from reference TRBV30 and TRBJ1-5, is SQTIHQWPATLVQPVGSPLSLECTVEGTSNPNLYWYRQAAGRGLQLLFYSVGIGQISSEVPQNLSASRPQDRQFILSSKKLLLSDSGFYLCASTQGAQPQHFGDGTRLSIL.

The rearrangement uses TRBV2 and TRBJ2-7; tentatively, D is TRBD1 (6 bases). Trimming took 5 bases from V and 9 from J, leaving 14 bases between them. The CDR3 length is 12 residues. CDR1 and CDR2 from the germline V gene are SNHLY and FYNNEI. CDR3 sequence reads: CASSRDTKGQYF. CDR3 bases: TGTGCCAGCAGTAGGGACACCAAAGGGCAGTACTTC.

The CDR3 DNA follows: TGCGCCAGCAGCCAAGAGCAGGGGTACAATGAGCAGTTCTTC. It codes for CASSQEQGYNEQFF. The genes are TRBV4-1 and TRBJ2-1; tentatively, D is TRBD1 (6 bases). The CDR3 is 14 amino acids. Germline V gene data show CDR1 as MGHRA and CDR2 as YSYEKL. Trimming stripped 0 bases from V and 4 bases from J, with 7 bases between.

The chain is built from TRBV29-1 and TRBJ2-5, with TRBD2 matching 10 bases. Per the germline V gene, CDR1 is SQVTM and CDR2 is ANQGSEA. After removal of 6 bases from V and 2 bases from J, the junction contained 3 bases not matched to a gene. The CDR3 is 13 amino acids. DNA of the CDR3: TGCAGCGTAGCGGGGGGGCCACAAGAGACCCAGTACTTC. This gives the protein CSVAGGPQETQYF.

This chain's CDR3 is CAWSGNPGAFREQFF. The DNA for the CDR3 is TGTGCCTGGAGCGGTAATCCCGGGGCGTTCCGTGAGCAGTTCTTC. V gene TRBV30 combines with J gene TRBJ2-1; D might be TRBD1 or TRBD2, each matching 5 bases. The CDR3 is 15 residues long. Germline CDR1 and CDR2: GTSNPN and SVGIG (reference sequence). The V and J ends lost 3 bases and 9 bases respectively, with 21 bases between them.

DNA for the CDR3: TGCAGCGTTGAAGGGGACGTAAAGTGGGGACAGGGCTACAATGAGCAGTTCTTC. This sequence encodes CSVEGDVKWGQGYNEQFF. The chain recombines TRBV29-1 with TRBJ2-1; 9 positions agree with TRBD1. CDR3 size: 18 residues. The V gene end was trimmed by 1 base and the J gene end by 3 bases; junction bases not matched to a gene: 13. Germline CDR1 is SQVTM and CDR2 is ANQGSEA.

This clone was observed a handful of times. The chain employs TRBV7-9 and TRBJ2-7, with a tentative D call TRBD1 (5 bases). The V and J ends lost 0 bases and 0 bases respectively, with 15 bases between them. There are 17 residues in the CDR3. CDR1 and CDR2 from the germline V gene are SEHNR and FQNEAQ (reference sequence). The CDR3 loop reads CASSLAGVVGFSYEQYF. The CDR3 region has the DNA TGTGCCAGCAGCTTAGCAGGGGTTGTAGGGTTCTCCTACGAGCAGTACTTC. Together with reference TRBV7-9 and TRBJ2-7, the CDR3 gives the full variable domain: DTGVSQNPRHKITKRGQNVTFRCDPISEHNRLYWYRQTLGQGPEFLTYFQNEAQLEKSRLLSDRFSAERPKGSFSTLEIQRTEQGDSAMYLCASSLAGVVGFSYEQYFGPGTRLTVT.

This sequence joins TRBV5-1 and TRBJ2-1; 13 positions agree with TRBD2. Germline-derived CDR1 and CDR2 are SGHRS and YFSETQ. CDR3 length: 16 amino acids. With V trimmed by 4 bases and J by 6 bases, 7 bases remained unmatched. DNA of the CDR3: TGCGCCAGCAGCCTGCCGGGGACTAGCGGGATCAATGAGCAGTTCTTC. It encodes CASSLPGTSGINEQFF. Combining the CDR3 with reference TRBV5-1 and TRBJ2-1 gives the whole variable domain KAGVTQTPRYLIKTRGQQVTLSCSPISGHRSVSWYQQTPGQGLQFLFEYFSETQRNKGNFPGRFSGRQFSNSRSEMNVSTLELGDSALYLCASSLPGTSGINEQFFGPGTRLTVL.

CDR3 sequence reads: CASSPPSVGTGELFF. The CDR3 DNA reads as TGTGCCAGCAGTCCCCCATCCGTAGGCACCGGGGAGCTGTTTTTT. This chain links TRBV28 with TRBJ2-2; D is ambiguous. The CDR3 is 15 amino acids. Germline CDR1 is MDHEN and CDR2 is SYDVKM. Trimming removed 5 bases from V and 4 bases from J, with 14 bases in between.

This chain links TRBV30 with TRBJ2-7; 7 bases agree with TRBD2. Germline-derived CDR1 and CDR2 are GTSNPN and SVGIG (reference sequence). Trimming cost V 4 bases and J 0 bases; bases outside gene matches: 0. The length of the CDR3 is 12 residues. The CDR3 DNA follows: TGTGCCTGGACTAGCGGCTCCTACGAGCAGTACTTC. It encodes CAWTSGSYEQYF.

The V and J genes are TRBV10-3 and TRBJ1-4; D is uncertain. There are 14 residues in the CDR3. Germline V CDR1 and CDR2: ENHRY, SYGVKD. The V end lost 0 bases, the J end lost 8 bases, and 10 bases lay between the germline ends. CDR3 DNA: TGTGCCATCAGTGAGTCGACTTTAGGAGAAAAACTGTTTTTT. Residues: CAISESTLGEKLFF.

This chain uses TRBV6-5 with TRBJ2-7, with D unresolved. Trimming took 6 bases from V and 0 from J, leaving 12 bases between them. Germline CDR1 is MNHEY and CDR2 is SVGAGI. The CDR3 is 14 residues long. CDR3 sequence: CASRIDPSSYEQYF. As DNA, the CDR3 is TGTGCCAGCAGGATTGACCCGAGCTCCTACGAGCAGTACTTC.

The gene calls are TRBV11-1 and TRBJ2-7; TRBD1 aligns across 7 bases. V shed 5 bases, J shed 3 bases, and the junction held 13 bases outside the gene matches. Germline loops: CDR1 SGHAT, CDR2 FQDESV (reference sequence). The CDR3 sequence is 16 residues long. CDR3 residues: CASSPDRDRPFYEQYF. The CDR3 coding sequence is TGTGCCAGCAGCCCAGACCGGGACAGACCCTTCTACGAGCAGTACTTC. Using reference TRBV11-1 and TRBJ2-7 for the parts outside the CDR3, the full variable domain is EAEVAQSPRYKITEKSQAVAFWCDPISGHATLYWYRQILGQGPELLVQFQDESVVDDSQLPKDRFSAERLKGVDSTLKIQPAELGDSAMYLCASSPDRDRPFYEQYFGPGTRLTVT.

The CDR3 DNA follows: TGTGCCAGCCGGACAGATAAGGCTAACTATGGCTACACCTTC. This gives the protein CASRTDKANYGYTF. V is TRBV18 and J is TRBJ1-2; tentative D call: TRBD1 (6 bases). The CDR3 is 14 residues long. V was trimmed by 8 bases and J by 0 bases, leaving 13 bases between them. Germline V gene sequence: CDR1 KGHSH, CDR2 LQKENI.

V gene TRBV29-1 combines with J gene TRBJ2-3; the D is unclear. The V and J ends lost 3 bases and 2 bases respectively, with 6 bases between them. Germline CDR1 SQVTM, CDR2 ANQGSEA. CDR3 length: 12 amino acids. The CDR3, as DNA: TGCAGCGTTGAGGCAGACACAGATACGCAGTATTTT. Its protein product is CSVEADTDTQYF.

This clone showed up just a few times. CDR3 in DNA: TGCAGCGTTTACACACAAACCGGCAGGGGAAGGACTGAAGCTTTCTTT. Protein sequence: CSVYTQTGRGRTEAFF. This chain uses TRBV29-1 with TRBJ1-1, with a weak D call TRBD1 (6 bases). The CDR3 covers 16 residues. The V gene lost 5 bases and the J gene lost 5 bases, with 24 bases spanning the gap. Germline V CDR1 and CDR2: SQVTM, ANQGSEA.

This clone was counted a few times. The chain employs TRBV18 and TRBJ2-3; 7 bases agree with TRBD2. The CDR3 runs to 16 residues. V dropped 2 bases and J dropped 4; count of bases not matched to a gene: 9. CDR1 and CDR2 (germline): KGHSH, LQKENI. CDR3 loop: CASSPRGGGSPDTQYF. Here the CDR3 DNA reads TGTGCCAGCTCACCAAGGGGCGGGGGATCTCCAGATACGCAGTATTTT.

The DNA of the CDR3 is TGTGCCAGCAGCTCCCCTCGGAGCGGGAGCTTCAACAATGAGCAGTTCTTC. Its translation: CASSSPRSGSFNNEQFF. This chain joins TRBV11-2 and TRBJ2-1; the match to TRBD2 covers 8 bases. Trimming cost V 4 bases and J 5 bases; bases outside gene matches: 13. The CDR3 totals 17 residues. Germline CDR1 and CDR2: SGHAT and FQNNGV.

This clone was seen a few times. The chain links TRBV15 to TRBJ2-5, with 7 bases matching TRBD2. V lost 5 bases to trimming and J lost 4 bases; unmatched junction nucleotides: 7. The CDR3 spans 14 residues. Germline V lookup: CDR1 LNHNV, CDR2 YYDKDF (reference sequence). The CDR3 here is CATSPGGEGETQYF. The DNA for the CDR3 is TGTGCCACCAGCCCTGGGGGGGAGGGAGAGACCCAGTACTTC.

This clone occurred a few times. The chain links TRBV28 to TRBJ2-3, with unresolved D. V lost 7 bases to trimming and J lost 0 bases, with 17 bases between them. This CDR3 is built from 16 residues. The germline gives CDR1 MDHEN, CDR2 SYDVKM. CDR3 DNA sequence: TGTGCCAGCACCCTATGGTCGCGAACTAGCACAGATACGCAGTATTTT. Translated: CASTLWSRTSTDTQYF.

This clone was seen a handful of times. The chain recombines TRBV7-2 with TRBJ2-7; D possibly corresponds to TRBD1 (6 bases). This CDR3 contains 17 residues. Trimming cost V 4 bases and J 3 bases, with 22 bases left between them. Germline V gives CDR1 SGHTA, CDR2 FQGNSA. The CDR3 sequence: CASSSLGGGHLLYEQYF. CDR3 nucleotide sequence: TGTGCCAGCAGCTCTCTTGGGGGCGGGCACCTCCTCTACGAGCAGTACTTC.